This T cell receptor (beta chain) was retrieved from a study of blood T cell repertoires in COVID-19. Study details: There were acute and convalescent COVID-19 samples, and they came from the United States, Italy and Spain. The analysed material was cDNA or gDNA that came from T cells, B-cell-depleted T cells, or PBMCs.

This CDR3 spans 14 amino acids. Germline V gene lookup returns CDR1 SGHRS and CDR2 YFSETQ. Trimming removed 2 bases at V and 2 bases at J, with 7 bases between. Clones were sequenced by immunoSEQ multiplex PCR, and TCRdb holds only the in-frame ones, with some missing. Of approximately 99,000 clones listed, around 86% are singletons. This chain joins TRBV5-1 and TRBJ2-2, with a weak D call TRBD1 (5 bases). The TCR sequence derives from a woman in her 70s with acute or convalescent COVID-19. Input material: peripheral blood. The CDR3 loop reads CASSFWTNTGELFF. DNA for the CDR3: TGCGCCAGCAGCTTCTGGACAAACACCGGGGAGCTGTTTTTT.